Only a few counts were recorded for the clone carrying this T cell receptor (beta chain). The data stem from a study of identical twins. Using its own MiXCR run on the 5' RACE reads, TCRdb lists one record per CDR3 protein. This table holds 400,000 to 550,000 distinct CDR3 sequences, approximately 14% found once. The data also belong to a second study, concerning yellow fever vaccine responses in identical twins.

The sample comprised CD4+ T cells sorted from blood. This sequence originates from a woman aged 18 to 35 in good health.

The CDR3 sequence: CASSPSPQETQYF. The CDR3 DNA sequence: TGTGCCAGCAGCCCCTCCCCCCAAGAGACCCAGTACTTC. The chain uses TRBV7-2 and TRBJ2-5; no firm D call. With 5 bases removed from V and 1 base from J, the gap between germline ends came to 8 bases. CDR1 and CDR2 (germline): SGHTA, FQGNSA. The CDR3 covers 13 residues.